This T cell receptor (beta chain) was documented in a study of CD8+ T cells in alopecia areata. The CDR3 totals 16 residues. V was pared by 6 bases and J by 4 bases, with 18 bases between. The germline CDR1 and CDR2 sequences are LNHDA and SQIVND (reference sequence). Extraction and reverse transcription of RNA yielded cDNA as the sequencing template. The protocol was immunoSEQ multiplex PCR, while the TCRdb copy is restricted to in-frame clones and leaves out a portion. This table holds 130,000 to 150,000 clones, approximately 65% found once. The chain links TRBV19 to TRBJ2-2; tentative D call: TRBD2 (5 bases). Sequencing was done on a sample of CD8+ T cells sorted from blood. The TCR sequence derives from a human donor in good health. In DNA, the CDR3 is TGTGCCAGTAGCGACCTTCGGGGAGAATTCACCGGGGAGCTGTTTTTT. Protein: CASSDLRGEFTGELFF.